One sample yielded the 30 T cell receptor beta chains listed below, sequenced in a study of shared clonotypes between healthy human individuals. Repertoires were generated with immunoSEQ multiplex PCR, while TCRdb's copy carries only in-frame clones and drops some. The profile shows about 1.1 million clones, 78% of them singletons. The sample taken for sequencing was memory CD4+ T cells from PBMCs. Stated subset: CD45RA-negative fraction. The receptors derive from a man aged 18-30 years in good health. Some clones in this sample may be carry-over from other donors' samples.

This clone was detected once. V and J are TRBV5-6 and TRBJ1-2; unclear D gene. Germline-derived CDR1 and CDR2 are SGHDT and YYEEEE. V was trimmed by 4 bases and J by 8 bases, leaving 18 bases between them. The length of the CDR3 is 14 residues. CDR3 protein: CASSLDVLGAGYTF. The CDR3 DNA sequence: TGTGCCAGCAGCCTAGACGTGTTGGGAGCCGGCTACACCTTC.

The genes are TRBV29-1 and TRBJ1-5, with D possibly TRBD1 on 5 matching bases. CDR3 size: 13 residues. Trimming shortened V by 6 bases and J by 7 bases, and 16 bases separated the two germline ends. The germline gives CDR1 SQVTM, CDR2 ANQGSEA. CDR3 sequence reads: CSVGAGRGQPQHF. The CDR3 DNA is TGCAGCGTAGGGGCTGGTAGGGGACAGCCCCAGCATTTT.

This clone has a single count. The chain links TRBV5-4 to TRBJ1-2; 8 bases are shared with TRBD1. V gave up 3 bases and J gave up 5 bases; unmatched junction bases: 9. This CDR3 is built from 15 residues. CDR1 is SGHNT, CDR2 YYREEE, per germline (reference sequence). CDR3 nucleotides: TGTGCCAGCAGCTCAGGCGGACAGGGAGTTTATGGCTACACCTTC. Protein sequence: CASSSGGQGVYGYTF.

The chain carries TRBV27 and TRBJ1-2; 7 bases are a match to TRBD1. The junction had 13 bases not matched to a gene; V was cut back by 8 bases and J by 4 bases. This CDR3 is 15 amino acids long. Germline CDR1 is MNHEY and CDR2 is SMNVEV (reference sequence). This CDR3 reads CASGGNRGIGYGYTF. The CDR3, as DNA: TGTGCCAGCGGGGGTAACAGGGGTATCGGCTATGGCTACACCTTC.

The gene calls are TRBV7-2 and TRBJ2-7, with TRBD1 matching over 9 bases. Trimming cost V 4 bases and J 5 bases; bases outside gene matches: 12. Germline CDR1 reads SGHTA; CDR2 reads FQGNSA. This CDR3 region has 16 residues. This chain's CDR3 is CASSSRRVGTGNEQYF. CDR3 bases: TGTGCCAGCAGCTCTCGGAGGGTTGGGACAGGGAACGAGCAGTACTTC. The variable domain in full, completed from reference TRBV7-2 and TRBJ2-7, reads GAGVSQSPSNKVTEKGKDVELRCDPISGHTALYWYRQSLGQGLEFLIYFQGNSAPDKSGLPSDRFSAERTGGSVSTLTIQRTQQEDSAVYLCASSSRRVGTGNEQYFGPGTRLTVT.

Regarding this clone: The identical CDR3 is also encoded by other nucleotide sequences in the sample. The chain employs TRBV19 and TRBJ2-5; TRBD1 might be the D (6 bases). Germline V gene lookup returns CDR1 LNHDA and CDR2 SQIVND (reference sequence). This CDR3 contains 11 residues. V lost 9 bases and J lost 4, with 9 bases in between. CDR3 DNA: TGTGCCAGCAGAGGGGGAGAGACCCAGTACTTC. This codes for CASRGGETQYF.

This clone was seen more than once but under ten times. This sequence joins TRBV6-6 and TRBJ2-1, with D unresolved. Germline CDR1 and CDR2: MNHNY and SVGAGI (reference sequence). Trimming shortened V by 5 bases and J by 4 bases, and 12 bases separated the two germline ends. The CDR3 length is 14 residues. CDR3: CASSPPSVYNEQFF. Written as DNA, the CDR3 is TGTGCCAGCAGTCCCCCGTCGGTGTACAATGAGCAGTTCTTC.

This sequence joins TRBV18 and TRBJ1-5, with D hard to call. This CDR3 is 14 amino acids long. Germline CDR1 and CDR2: KGHSH and LQKENI. The V gene lost 4 bases and the J gene lost 5 bases, with 12 bases spanning the gap. This chain's CDR3 is CASSLGPIDQPQHF. The CDR3 DNA sequence: TGTGCCAGCTCACTCGGCCCAATCGATCAGCCCCAGCATTTT.

This chain connects TRBV4-2 to TRBJ2-3; 12 positions agree with TRBD2. The CDR3 sequence is 18 residues long. The V gene's germline CDR1 is LGHNA and CDR2 YNFKEQ. V was clipped by 0 bases and J by 4 bases; unmatched bases: 8. The CDR3 DNA is TGTGCCAGCAGCCAAGATCTAGCGGGAGGGCCGGGCGCAGATACGCAGTATTTT. Residues: CASSQDLAGGPGADTQYF.

This clone was counted only a few times. The rearrangement joins TRBV6-5 to TRBJ1-1; tentatively, D is TRBD1 (6 bases). The V gene lost 6 bases and the J gene lost 1 base, with 9 bases spanning the gap. Germline CDR1 is MNHEY and CDR2 is SVGAGI. This CDR3 comprises 13 residues. CDR3 protein: CASRGAPNTEAFF. DNA of the CDR3: TGTGCCAGCAGGGGGGCTCCGAACACTGAAGCTTTCTTT.

The CDR3 spells CASSVEPSTFYEQYF. The CDR3 DNA is TGTGCCAGCAGCGTAGAACCGTCCACCTTCTACGAGCAGTACTTC. The chain uses TRBV9 and TRBJ2-7, with D unresolved. Germline V gene data show CDR1 as SGDLS and CDR2 as YYNGEE. The CDR3 has 15 amino acids. Trimming removed 0 bases at V and 3 bases at J, with 13 bases between.

The chain has TRBV7-3 and TRBJ2-7; a possible D gene is TRBD2 (5 bases). The germline gives CDR1 SGHTA, CDR2 FQGTGA. V lost 5 bases and J lost 4, with 12 bases in between. This CDR3 has 13 amino acids. Here the CDR3 reads CASSPKRGYEQYF. Here the CDR3 DNA reads TGTGCCAGCAGCCCTAAACGCGGGTACGAGCAGTACTTC.

The chain has TRBV29-1 and TRBJ2-7, with D tentatively TRBD2 (5 bases). Trimming took 7 bases from V and 0 from J, leaving 13 bases between them. Germline V gene lookup returns CDR1 SQVTM and CDR2 ANQGSEA. This CDR3 has 13 amino acids. This CDR3 is CSATPGYSYEQYF. CDR3 in DNA: TGCAGCGCGACTCCGGGGTACTCCTACGAGCAGTACTTC.

As to this clone: A read error likely explains this, since a far larger clone differs by one base. Other DNA sequences in this sample translate to the same CDR3. V and J are TRBV15 and TRBJ2-7; 7 positions agree with TRBD2. CDR1 is LNHNV, CDR2 YYDKDF, per germline (reference sequence). The CDR3 has 20 amino acids. V gave up 0 bases and J gave up 4 bases; unmatched junction bases: 21. CDR3 sequence: CATSRDRDWGAGPHRYEQYF. DNA of the CDR3: TGTGCCACCAGCAGAGACAGGGATTGGGGAGCGGGGCCACATCGGTACGAGCAGTACTTC.

The chain's CDR3 is CASSKSRGSTEAFF. The CDR3 region has the DNA TGTGCCAGCAGCAAGTCCAGGGGGAGCACTGAAGCTTTCTTT. The chain uses TRBV7-2 and TRBJ1-1; 7 bases map to TRBD1. V dropped 5 bases and J dropped 4; count of bases not matched to a gene: 7. Germline CDR1 reads SGHTA; CDR2 reads FQGNSA. This CDR3 spans 14 amino acids.

Here the CDR3 DNA reads TGCAGCGTTGGTGGGGCGCACCCATATCAAGAGACCCAGTACTTC. Translated, it gives CSVGGAHPYQETQYF. V and J are TRBV29-1 and TRBJ2-5, with D possibly TRBD1 on 5 matching bases. The CDR3 has 15 residues. V lost 4 bases, J lost 2 bases, and 17 bases lay in between. Germline V gives CDR1 SQVTM, CDR2 ANQGSEA.

The chain joins TRBV28 to TRBJ1-2, with a possible D match to TRBD1 (5 bases). The CDR3 extends over 12 amino acids. Trimming took off 5 bases at V and 7 bases at J, with 11 bases between the two ends. Germline CDR1 reads MDHEN; CDR2 reads SYDVKM. The CDR3 loop reads CASSIWGFGYTF. CDR3 coding DNA: TGTGCCAGCAGTATCTGGGGGTTTGGCTACACCTTC.

The chain recombines TRBV7-2 with TRBJ1-5; the D is unclear. V was pared by 1 base and J by 5 bases, with 9 bases between. The CDR3 covers 14 residues. Germline assignment: CDR1 SGHTA and CDR2 FQGNSA. CDR3 nucleotide sequence: TGTGCCAGCAGCTTAGGTAGGGTGTATCAGCCCCAGCATTTT. Its translation: CASSLGRVYQPQHF.

The chain joins TRBV14 to TRBJ1-1, with D hard to call. Deletions cut 4 bases from V and 5 bases from J, with 20 bases between. Germline lookup yields CDR1 SGHDN and CDR2 FVKESK. The CDR3 contains 16 residues. Here the CDR3 DNA reads TGTGCCAGCAGCCTTGGGTTGCGGGCGATGGAGACTGAAGCTTTCTTT. The encoded protein is CASSLGLRAMETEAFF. Full variable domain (missing parts from reference TRBV14 and TRBJ1-1): EAGVTQFPSHSVIEKGQTVTLRCDPISGHDNLYWYRRVMGKEIKFLLHFVKESKQDESGMPNNRFLAERTGGTYSTLKVQPAELEDSGVYFCASSLGLRAMETEAFFGQGTRLTVV.

The rearrangement joins TRBV11-2 to TRBJ2-3; D is ambiguous. CDR3 length equals 15 residues. CDR1 SGHAT and CDR2 FQNNGV come from the germline V gene. The V end was cut by 0 bases, the J end by 1 base, with 8 bases between. The CDR3 nucleotides read TGTGCCAGCAGCTTAGAGAGACCTGGCACAGATACGCAGTATTTT. This codes for CASSLERPGTDTQYF.

The chain links TRBV11-2 to TRBJ2-1; 8 bases fit TRBD2. CDR1 SGHAT and CDR2 FQNNGV come from the germline V gene. The CDR3 is made up of 16 amino acids. The junction had 11 bases not matched to a gene; V was cut back by 3 bases and J by 7 bases. CDR3 sequence: CASSFRMLTSENEQFF. Written as DNA, the CDR3 is TGTGCCAGCAGCTTCCGAATGCTGACTAGCGAGAATGAGCAGTTCTTC. The full variable domain, with the rest looked up from reference TRBV11-2 and TRBJ2-1, is EAGVAQSPRYKIIEKRQSVAFWCNPISGHATLYWYQQILGQGPKLLIQFQNNGVVDDSQLPKDRFSAERLKGVDSTLKIQPAKLEDSAVYLCASSFRMLTSENEQFFGPGTRLTVL.

This chain joins TRBV5-4 and TRBJ2-7; no clear D. This CDR3 is 14 amino acids long. The germline V and J ends were trimmed by 0 bases and 1 base, with 8 bases remaining between them. Germline CDR1 SGHNT, CDR2 YYREEE (reference sequence). CDR3: CASSLEASSYEQYF. The CDR3 bases are TGTGCCAGCAGCTTGGAGGCCAGTTCCTACGAGCAGTACTTC.

To note about this clone: A much more abundant neighbour one base away suggests this may be a read error. Other DNA variants within this sample encode the same CDR3. J is TRBJ2-2 and V is TRBV28, with 8 bases fitting TRBD1. The germline gives CDR1 MDHEN, CDR2 SYDVKM. CDR3 length: 15 residues. The CDR3 reads CASSFRQGRTGELFF. CDR3 DNA: TGTGCCAGTAGTTTCCGACAGGGGAGGACCGGGGAGCTGTTTTTT.

This chain uses TRBV11-2 with TRBJ2-2; either TRBD1 or TRBD2 may supply D (5 bases each). Germline V gene sequence: CDR1 SGHAT, CDR2 FQNNGV. V lost 8 bases and J 0 bases, leaving 16 bases between the germline ends. The CDR3 consists of 16 residues. CDR3 protein: CASGNRGAANTGELFF. The CDR3 region has the DNA TGTGCCAGCGGAAACAGAGGGGCCGCGAACACCGGGGAGCTGTTTTTT.

The genes are TRBV27 and TRBJ1-5; no clear D. The CDR3 is made up of 14 amino acids. The ends were cut back, 5 bases at V and 6 bases at J, with 14 bases in the middle. Germline V gene data show CDR1 as MNHEY and CDR2 as SMNVEV (reference sequence). The CDR3 DNA reads as TGTGCCAGCAGTCCCGCCGGGCTCCCTCAGCCCCAGCATTTT. It translates to CASSPAGLPQPQHF.

This rearrangement joins TRBV10-3 to TRBJ2-7; D perhaps matches TRBD2 (5 bases). V was trimmed by 2 bases and J by 1 base, leaving 18 bases between them. This CDR3 has 17 amino acids. The germline V gene encodes CDR1 ENHRY and CDR2 SYGVKD. CDR3 coding DNA: TGTGCCATCAGTGAGGGGAGAGGATCGCCGGCGTCCTACGAGCAGTACTTC. Encoded protein: CAISEGRGSPASYEQYF.

This clone was seen just once. Just one base apart from a much larger clone, this may be a read error. The same CDR3 arises from other DNA sequences in this sample as well. The genes are TRBV4-2 and TRBJ1-5; 10 bases line up with TRBD1. CDR1 LGHNA and CDR2 YNFKEQ come from the germline V gene. The CDR3 consists of 14 residues. DNA for the CDR3: TGTGCCAGCAGCCCGACAGGGGGCAACCAGCCCCAGCATTTT. Translation gives CASSPTGGNQPQHF.

The rearrangement links TRBV10-1 to TRBJ2-7, with 9 bases lining up with TRBD2. Looked up from germline, CDR1 is WNHNN and CDR2 is SYGVQD (reference sequence). The CDR3 runs to 16 residues. The V gene end was trimmed by 1 base and the J gene end by 3 bases; junction bases not matched to a gene: 7. The CDR3: CASSEYPRREGYEQYF. The DNA of the CDR3 is TGCGCCAGCAGTGAGTACCCGCGGCGGGAGGGCTACGAGCAGTACTTC.

CDR3 nucleotide sequence: TGTGCCAGCAGCGCGCCGGACAGGGGAGATACGCAGTATTTT. It specifies CASSAPDRGDTQYF. J is TRBJ2-3 and V is TRBV28, with TRBD1 matching over 9 bases. The germline V gene has CDR1 MDHEN and CDR2 SYDVKM. V lost 6 bases and J lost 5; bases outside the gene matches: 6. This CDR3 spans 14 amino acids.

The chain combines TRBV27 with TRBJ1-1; TRBD1 agrees at 11 bases. Losses at the gene ends were 6 bases for V and 4 bases for J; bases not matched to a gene: 7. Germline CDR1 MNHEY, CDR2 SMNVEV (reference sequence). The CDR3 covers 15 residues. CDR3 loop: CASRQGQGGFTEAFF. The DNA of the CDR3 is TGTGCCAGCAGACAGGGACAGGGGGGTTTCACTGAAGCTTTCTTT.